The rows below give T cell receptor beta chains drawn from one sample of a study of glioma-infiltrating T cells after dendritic cell vaccination. Repertoires were generated with immunoSEQ multiplex PCR, while TCRdb's copy carries only in-frame clones and drops some. The table includes 75,000 to 95,000 clones, around 86% detected once. The sequencing here drew on blood, taken after dendritic cell vaccination. The receptors were sampled from a human donor with glioblastoma. Each CDR3 is given without its conserved first and last residue. The D gene is left open where the match is weak.

>TRBV29-1|TRBD1|TRBJ1-1
SVQGDGTEAF
>TRBV18|TRBD1|TRBJ2-2
ASSPGTGTVTGELF
>TRBV28|TRBD1|TRBJ1-2
ASSAGGSYGYT
>TRBV6-6|TRBD1|TRBJ2-3
ASKEQGARDTQY
>TRBV7-6|-|TRBJ2-5
ASSSGRETQY
>TRBV6-1|-|TRBJ2-7
ASSDFGGTYEQY
>TRBV27|-|TRBJ1-1
ASRVIGGRKNTEAF
>TRBV28|-|TRBJ2-3
ASSRPVTWAGLSTDTQY
>TRBV4-1|TRBD1|TRBJ1-4
ASSQDQHGQGNEKLF
>TRBV5-1|TRBD2|TRBJ2-7
ASSLELAGYEQY
>TRBV14|-|TRBJ1-5
ASSGGPNQPQH
>TRBV27|-|TRBJ2-1
ASSLGLPSYNEQF
>TRBV30|-|TRBJ1-5
AWQTARGPNQPQH
>TRBV9|TRBD2|TRBJ2-1
ASSTRTSSGIDEQF
>TRBV11-2|-|TRBJ2-7
ASSLVAPGLPTYEQY
>TRBV11-2|-|TRBJ2-4
ASSPRYDIQY
>TRBV5-1|-|TRBJ2-1
ASSLSGLANYNEQF
>TRBV5-1|-|TRBJ2-7
ASSPLPLGGGDEQY
>TRBV11-2|-|TRBJ2-2
ASTGGYTGELF
>TRBV14|TRBD2|TRBJ2-7
ASSQGTSGRYEQY
>TRBV5-8|-|TRBJ1-5
ASSQQGREGQPQH
>TRBV2|-|TRBJ1-2
ASRGQPGDGYT
>TRBV5-1|TRBD2|TRBJ2-1
ASSRIGRPQGNEQF
>TRBV15|-|TRBJ1-4
ATSRESRQNEKLF
>TRBV7-3|TRBD1|TRBJ1-1
ASSFTGAGEAF
>TRBV7-9|TRBD2|TRBJ2-3
ASSLDSGGAFTQY
>TRBV4-1|-|TRBJ1-2
ASSQDWGGSYGYT
>TRBV19|TRBD1|TRBJ1-5
ASSIDDRGYSNQPQH
>TRBV5-1|TRBD1|TRBJ2-5
ASSLGDSAGETQY
>TRBV18|-|TRBJ1-2
ASSPEAGNYGYT
>TRBV5-1|-|TRBJ1-2
ASSFNEGNYGYT
>TRBV5-1|TRBD1|TRBJ1-4
ASSPQGAEKLF